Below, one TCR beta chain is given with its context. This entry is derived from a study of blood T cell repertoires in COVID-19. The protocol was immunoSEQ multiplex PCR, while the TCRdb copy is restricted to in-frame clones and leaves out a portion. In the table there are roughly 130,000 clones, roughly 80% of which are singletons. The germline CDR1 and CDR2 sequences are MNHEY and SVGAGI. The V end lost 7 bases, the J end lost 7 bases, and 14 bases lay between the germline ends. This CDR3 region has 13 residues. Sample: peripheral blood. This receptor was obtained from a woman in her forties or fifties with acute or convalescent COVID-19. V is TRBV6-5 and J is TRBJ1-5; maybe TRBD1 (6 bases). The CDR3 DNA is TGTGCCAGCACCTTACAGGGAAGCCAGCCCCAGCATTTT. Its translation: CASTLQGSQPQHF.